This T cell receptor beta chain emerged from a study of T cells in narcolepsy. Study-wide findings and caveats: Autoreactive clone sequences were missing from some blood memory CD4+ repertoires.

About this clone itself: The antigen remains undetermined. One end of the junction varies from germline; a read error may be responsible.

Clones were sequenced by immunoSEQ multiplex PCR, and TCRdb holds only the in-frame ones, with some missing. Of about 13,000 clones in the sample, about 89% were seen once. Germline V gene sequence: CDR1 SGDLS, CDR2 YYNGEE. The CDR3 consists of 12 residues. The sequence came from a human donor with narcolepsy. Sequenced: CD45RA- memory CD4+ T cells from PBMCs. This chain uses TRBV9 with TRBJ1-3; D gene uncertain. The CDR3 sequence: CASSVDGDTIYF. The CDR3, as DNA: TGTGCCAGCAGCGTAGATGGAGACACCATATATTTT. Supplemented by reference TRBV9 and TRBJ1-3, the full variable domain reads DSGVTQTPKHLITATGQRVTLRCSPRSGDLSVYWYQQSLDQGLQFLIQYYNGEERAKGNILERFSAQQFPDLHSELNLSSLELGDSALYFCASSVDGDTIYFGEGSWLTVV.